This T cell receptor (beta chain) derives from a study of T-cell memory formation after mild COVID-19. TCRdb re-derived calls from the 5' RACE reads in MiXCR, one entry per CDR3 protein. The profile shows some 120,000 distinct CDR3 sequences, 16% of them singletons. Study findings and constraints: For contracting clones, CD4+ ones sat mainly in CM and EM, CD8+ in EMRA.

V was trimmed by 6 bases and J by 2 bases, leaving 10 bases between them. From germline, CDR1 is MNHEY and CDR2 SVGAGI. The CDR3 totals 13 residues. There are a few counts of this clonotype. Its antigen is currently unknown. The chain couples TRBV6-5 to TRBJ1-1, with D unresolved. The sample was PBMCs or a T cell subset sorted from them (not recorded which). This receptor was taken from an adult woman who had mild COVID-19 (a few samples of this study predate the infection). Cell type and time point are not known. CDR3 protein: CASSGGDNTEAFF. The CDR3 bases are TGTGCCAGCAGCGGTGGGGATAACACTGAAGCTTTCTTT.